This is a list of T cell receptor beta chains from one sample in a study of CD8+CD57+ T cells in acquired aplastic anemia. From the reads, TCRdb called clonotypes with MiXCR, one entry per CDR3 protein. The table lists about 160,000 distinct CDR3 sequences, more than 45% of them singletons. Sequences were obtained from sorted CD4+, CD8+, or CD8+CD57+ T cells (not recorded which) from PBMCs. These receptors were collected from a human donor with aplastic anemia. CDR3s include the opening cysteine and the closing phenylalanine or tryptophan. D genes are given only for firm matches. Clone size is shown for a subset of rows, as once, few, many or a class of expanded clone.

J gene	V gene	clone size	D gene	CDR3 protein	CDR3 DNA
TRBJ1-5	TRBV3-1	.	.	CASSQGLGPQHF	TGTGCCAGCAGCCAAGGCTTGGGGCCCCAGCATTTT
TRBJ1-1	TRBV20-1	.	.	CSAHGPPWTEENTEAFF	TGCAGTGCTCACGGGCCCCCTTGGACAGAGGAGAACACTGAAGCTTTCTTT
TRBJ2-3	TRBV11-2	.	.	CASSLERTDTQYF	TGTGCCAGCAGCTTGGAGCGCACAGATACGCAGTATTTT
TRBJ2-1	TRBV12-3/TRBV12-4	many	.	CASSFGVALSEEQFF	TGTGCCAGCAGTTTCGGGGTAGCCCTCTCCGAGGAGCAGTTCTTC
TRBJ2-1	TRBV6-2/TRBV6-3	few	.	CASNDQYNEQFF	TGTGCCAGCAACGATCAATACAATGAGCAGTTCTTC
TRBJ2-2	TRBV10-3	many	.	CASQTPRGGNTGELFF	TGTGCCAGCCAGACCCCACGGGGAGGGAACACCGGGGAGCTGTTTTTT
TRBJ2-7	TRBV12-3/TRBV12-4	many	.	CASNRDQARHEQYF	TGTGCCAGCAACCGGGATCAGGCCAGGCACGAGCAGTACTTC
TRBJ1-5	TRBV10-3	.	.	CAISEMISNQPQHF	TGTGCCATCAGTGAGATGATTAGCAATCAGCCCCAGCATTTT
TRBJ2-7	TRBV20-1	many	TRBD2	CSARVGLAGSYEQYF	TGCAGTGCTAGAGTTGGACTAGCGGGGTCCTACGAGCAGTACTTC
TRBJ2-2	TRBV25-1	.	TRBD2	CASTPPPRLAGVLTGELFF	TGTGCCAGCACCCCACCCCCCCGACTAGCGGGAGTCCTCACCGGGGAGCTGTTTTTT
TRBJ1-1	TRBV7-3	many	TRBD1	CASSAGQGLGSAFF	TGTGCCAGCAGCGCCGGACAGGGCCTGGGTTCGGCTTTCTTT
TRBJ2-3	TRBV11-3	.	.	CASSWVLSDTQYF	TGTGCCAGCAGCTGGGTCCTCTCGGATACGCAGTATTTT
TRBJ2-1	TRBV2	.	.	CASRDIASPYNEQFF	TGTGCCAGCAGAGATATAGCGTCCCCCTACAATGAGCAGTTCTTC
TRBJ1-4	TRBV2	.	TRBD1	CAGTDRGREKLFF	TGTGCCGGGACGGACAGGGGGCGTGAAAAACTGTTTTTT
TRBJ2-7	TRBV10-3	.	.	CASSLRDTYYEQYF	TGTGCCAGCAGCCTCCGGGACACCTACTACGAGCAGTACTTC
TRBJ1-2	TRBV29-1	few	.	CSVEDRDGYTF	TGCAGCGTTGAAGACAGGGATGGCTACACCTTC
TRBJ2-3	TRBV4-3	.	TRBD2	CASSPRGGQNTDTQYF	TGCGCCAGCAGCCCACGCGGGGGTCAAAACACAGATACGCAGTATTTT
TRBJ1-1	TRBV28	once	.	CASSLYRVGTEAFF	TGTGCCAGCAGTTTGTACAGGGTAGGTACTGAAGCTTTCTTT
TRBJ2-5	TRBV20-1	.	.	CSASIAIQETQYF	TGCAGTGCTAGCATTGCCATCCAAGAGACCCAGTACTTC
TRBJ2-1	TRBV6-1	many	TRBD2	CASSSTLSGRGDNEQFF	TGTGCCAGCAGCTCGACCCTTAGCGGGAGGGGTGACAATGAGCAGTTCTTC
TRBJ2-5	TRBV7-9	.	TRBD1	CASSTRTGDRETQYF	TGTGCCAGCAGCACAAGGACAGGGGATAGAGAGACCCAGTACTTC
TRBJ1-3	TRBV7-6	many	.	CASSLVLGDSGNTIYF	TGTGCCAGCAGCTTAGTTCTGGGCGACTCTGGAAACACCATATATTTT
TRBJ1-6	TRBV7-9	many	.	CASSLVGSGSPLHF	TGTGCCAGCAGCTTAGTTGGGTCGGGGTCACCCCTCCACTTT
TRBJ2-7	TRBV6-2/TRBV6-3	few	TRBD2	CASGGVYEQYF	TGTGCCAGCGGGGGGGTCTACGAGCAGTACTTC
TRBJ2-7	TRBV19	once	.	CASSERSRPPYEQYF	TGTGCCAGTAGTGAACGTAGTCGGCCCCCCTACGAGCAGTACTTC
TRBJ2-7	TRBV2	.	TRBD2	CASSPGLAGTSEQYF	TGTGCCAGCAGCCCCGGACTAGCGGGAACTAGTGAGCAGTACTTC
TRBJ1-1	TRBV13	many	TRBD1	CASSQTPGQGVTEAFF	TGTGCCAGCAGCCAGACTCCGGGACAGGGTGTGACTGAAGCTTTCTTT